A few counts support the clone carrying this TCR beta chain. What it binds is unknown. Healthy Caucasians provided all donations. This specimen comes from a study of identical twins. Whole-study results and caveats: The study found excess low generation probability among twin-shared out-of-frame alpha sequences. Invariant cells of the MAIT and iNKT types might have partly distorted the zero-insertion analyses.

A single record per CDR3 protein comes from TCRdb applying MiXCR to the 5' RACE reads. The data show some 560,000 distinct CDR3 sequences, around a tenth seen once. Germline V CDR1 and CDR2: LGHNA, YSLEER. The CDR3 has 12 amino acids. V lost 2 bases and J lost 6; bases outside the gene matches: 0. The same specimen was also included in a second study, on yellow fever vaccine responses in identical twins.

This TCR was recovered from a woman aged 18 to 35 in good health. Sequenced: PBMCs. The chain has TRBV4-3 and TRBJ1-1, with 7 bases matching TRBD1. DNA for the CDR3: TGCGCCAGCAGCCAAACAGGGGCTGAAGCTTTCTTT. Encoded protein: CASSQTGAEAFF.